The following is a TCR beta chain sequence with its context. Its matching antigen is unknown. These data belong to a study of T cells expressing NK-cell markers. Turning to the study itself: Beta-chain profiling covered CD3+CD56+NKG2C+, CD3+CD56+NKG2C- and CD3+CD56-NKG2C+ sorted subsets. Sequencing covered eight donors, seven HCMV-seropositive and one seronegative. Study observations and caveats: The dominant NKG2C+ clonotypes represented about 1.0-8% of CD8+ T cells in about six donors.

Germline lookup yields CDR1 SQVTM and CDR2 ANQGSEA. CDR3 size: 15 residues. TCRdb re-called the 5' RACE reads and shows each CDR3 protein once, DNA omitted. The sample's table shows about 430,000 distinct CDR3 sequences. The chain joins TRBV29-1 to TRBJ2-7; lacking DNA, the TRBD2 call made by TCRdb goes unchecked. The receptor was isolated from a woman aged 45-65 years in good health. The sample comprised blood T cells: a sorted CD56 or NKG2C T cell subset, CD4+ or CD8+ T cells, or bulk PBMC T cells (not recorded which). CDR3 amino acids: CSVERGSGGSYEQYF.